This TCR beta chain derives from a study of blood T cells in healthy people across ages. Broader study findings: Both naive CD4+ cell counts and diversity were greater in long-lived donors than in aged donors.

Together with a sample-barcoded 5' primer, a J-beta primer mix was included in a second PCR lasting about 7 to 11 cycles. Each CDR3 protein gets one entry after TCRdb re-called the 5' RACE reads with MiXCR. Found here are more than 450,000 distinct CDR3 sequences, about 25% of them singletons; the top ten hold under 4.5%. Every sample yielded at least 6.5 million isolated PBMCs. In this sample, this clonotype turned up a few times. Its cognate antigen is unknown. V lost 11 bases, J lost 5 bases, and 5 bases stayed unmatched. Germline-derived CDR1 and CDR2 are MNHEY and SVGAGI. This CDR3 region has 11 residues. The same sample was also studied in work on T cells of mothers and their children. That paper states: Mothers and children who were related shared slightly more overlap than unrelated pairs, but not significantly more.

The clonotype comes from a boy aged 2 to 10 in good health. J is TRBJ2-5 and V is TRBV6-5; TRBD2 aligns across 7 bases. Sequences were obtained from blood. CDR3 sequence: CAAGDVETQYF. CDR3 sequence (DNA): TGTGCCGCGGGGGACGTGGAGACCCAGTACTTC.